These 25 T cell receptor beta chains came from one sample sequenced in a study of CD8 T cells in Susac syndrome. After extraction with the RNeasy kit, about 0.45 to 1 ug of the RNA was reverse transcribed using random hexamers. TCRdb reanalysed the immunoSEQ multiplex PCR reads using MiXCR and keeps one entry per CDR3 protein. The sample consists of 160,000 or so distinct CDR3 sequences, approximately 95% of them appearing once. What was sequenced was CD8+ T cells from PBMCs. The receptors here all came from a human donor with multiple sclerosis.

V is TRBV5-1 and J is TRBJ2-1; TRBD2 matches at 8 bases. The V segment lost 0 bases and the J segment 8 bases; nucleotides outside the gene matches: 7. From germline, CDR1 is SGHRS and CDR2 YFSETQ. The CDR3 is 15 residues long. Here the CDR3 DNA reads TGCGCCAGCAGCTTGGTACAGCGGGAGTTGGATGAGCAGTTCTTC. This gives the protein CASSLVQRELDEQFF.

CDR3 DNA: TGTGCCAGCAAGGTCCGTCAGGGGAAGGGGAAAGCTTTCTTT. Its translation: CASKVRQGKGKAFF. This rearrangement joins TRBV28 to TRBJ1-1, with D possibly being TRBD1 (6 bases). This CDR3 comprises 14 residues. Looked up from germline, CDR1 is MDHEN and CDR2 is SYDVKM. V shed 7 bases and J shed 9 bases, with 21 bases lying between them. Full variable domain (remainder filled in from reference TRBV28 and TRBJ1-1): DVKVTQSSRYLVKRTGEKVFLECVQDMDHENMFWYRQDPGLGLRLIYFSYDVKMKEKGDIPEGYSVSREKKERFSLILESASTNQTSMYLCASKVRQGKGKAFFGQGTRLTVV.

CDR3 loop: CASSYTRGRETQYF. CDR3 DNA sequence: TGTGCCAGCAGTTACACCAGGGGGCGGGAGACCCAGTACTTC. This chain connects TRBV6-2 or TRBV6-3 to TRBJ2-5; 8 nucleotides match TRBD1. J lost 5 bases, V lost 2 bases, and 4 bases had no gene match. Germline V gene sequence: CDR1 MNHEY, CDR2 SVGEGT. The length of the CDR3 is 14 residues.

This sequence joins TRBV28 and TRBJ1-5; no clear D. This CDR3 spans 16 amino acids. CDR1 MDHEN and CDR2 SYDVKM come from the germline V gene. Trimming took 2 bases from V and 3 from J, leaving 14 bases between them. The DNA for the CDR3 is TGTGCCAGCAGTTTAACAAACATAAGGGACAATCAGCCCCAGCATTTT. It specifies CASSLTNIRDNQPQHF. Combining the CDR3 with reference TRBV28 and TRBJ1-5 gives the whole variable domain DVKVTQSSRYLVKRTGEKVFLECVQDMDHENMFWYRQDPGLGLRLIYFSYDVKMKEKGDIPEGYSVSREKKERFSLILESASTNQTSMYLCASSLTNIRDNQPQHFGDGTRLSIL.

This clonotype was seen just once. This chain connects TRBV20-1 to TRBJ1-1; D uncertain. This CDR3 comprises 13 residues. Germline V gene data show CDR1 as DFQATT and CDR2 as SNEGSKA (reference sequence). The V end lost 7 bases, the J end lost 2 bases, and 14 bases lay between the germline ends. CDR3 amino acids: CSVTTGRNTEAFF. CDR3 bases: TGCAGTGTTACGACGGGGAGAAACACTGAAGCTTTCTTT.

The chain couples TRBV5-1 to TRBJ1-2; TRBD1 matches 9 bases. CDR3 length equals 14 residues. V gave up 2 bases and J gave up 6 bases; unmatched junction bases: 5. Per germline, CDR1 SGHRS and CDR2 YFSETQ. The CDR3 coding sequence is TGCGCCAGCAGCTTCACAGGGGGCTTAGATGGCTACACCTTC. Protein product: CASSFTGGLDGYTF.

The chain combines TRBV11-2 with TRBJ2-7, with TRBD2 matching over 8 bases. CDR1 is SGHAT, CDR2 FQNNGV, per germline. With V trimmed by 5 bases and J by 4 bases, 10 bases remained unmatched. This CDR3 contains 15 residues. The CDR3 reads CASSQGGLDEYEQYF. The DNA for the CDR3 is TGTGCCAGCAGCCAAGGGGGACTAGATGAGTACGAGCAGTACTTC.

The chain links TRBV6-2 or TRBV6-3 to TRBJ2-5; D remains ambiguous. Trimming took 2 bases from V and 2 from J, leaving 6 bases between them. The CDR3 is made up of 13 amino acids. The V gene's germline CDR1 is MNHEY and CDR2 SVGEGT. CDR3 coding DNA: TGTGCCAGCAGTTACCGTATACAAGAGACCCAGTACTTC. Encoded protein: CASSYRIQETQYF.

The chain recombines TRBV29-1 with TRBJ1-2; D is ambiguous. Germline V gene data show CDR1 as SQVTM and CDR2 as ANQGSEA. Trimming removed 4 bases from V and 7 bases from J, with 4 bases in between. The CDR3 consists of 9 residues. CDR3 sequence (DNA): TGCAGCGTTGGTCGTGGCTACACCTTC. It translates to CSVGRGYTF.

J is TRBJ2-1 and V is TRBV5-6; 8 nucleotides align to TRBD1. Per the germline V gene, CDR1 is SGHDT and CDR2 is YYEEEE. Unmatched junction bases numbered 17, after V lost 4 bases and J lost 2 bases. The length of the CDR3 is 19 residues. The CDR3 DNA follows: TGTGCCAGCAGCCTGGACCTACACCAGGGGGCTCTTACCTACAATGAGCAGTTCTTC. It encodes CASSLDLHQGALTYNEQFF.

CDR3 sequence reads: CASSSETSVDEQFF. The CDR3 DNA sequence: TGTGCCAGCAGTTCTGAGACTAGCGTCGATGAGCAGTTCTTC. The chain recombines TRBV6-5 with TRBJ2-1, with TRBD2 matching 8 bases. The V segment lost 4 bases and the J segment 8 bases; nucleotides outside the gene matches: 7. CDR3 length: 14 residues. Per germline, CDR1 MNHEY and CDR2 SVGAGI.

The genes are TRBV29-1 and TRBJ1-2; 12 positions match TRBD1. The trim removed 4 bases at V and 7 bases at J, leaving 4 bases unmatched. The CDR3 contains 13 residues. Germline values: CDR1 SQVTM, CDR2 ANQGSEA. DNA for the CDR3: TGCAGCGTTGGGGGGACAGGGGGCGTTGGCTACACCTTC. Its translation is CSVGGTGGVGYTF.

Comments on this clonotype: The junction shows a germline mismatch at one end, possibly a read error. The chain links TRBV2 to TRBJ1-1, with no clear D. There are 11 residues in the CDR3. Germline loops: CDR1 SNHLY, CDR2 FYNNEI. CDR3 in DNA: TGTGCCAGCAGTGAAGCGAGAGGCCCCCGGTTT. Translated: CASSEARGPRF.

The genes are TRBV27 and TRBJ2-1; 9 bases map to TRBD2. With V trimmed by 5 bases and J by 5 bases, 7 bases remained unmatched. This CDR3 spans 15 amino acids. From germline, CDR1 is MNHEY and CDR2 SMNVEV (reference sequence). The CDR3 coding sequence is TGTGCCAGCAGTAATCGACTAGCGGTAGACAATGAGCAGTTCTTC. It encodes CASSNRLAVDNEQFF.

The rearrangement joins TRBV24-1 to TRBJ2-3; TRBD2 aligns across 9 bases. J was trimmed by 0 bases and V by 9 bases; bases with no gene match: 3. CDR3 length: 14 amino acids. Germline loops: CDR1 KGHDR, CDR2 SFDVKD. The CDR3 spells CATGTSGSTDTQYF. Written as DNA, the CDR3 is TGTGCCACCGGCACTAGCGGGAGCACAGATACGCAGTATTTT.

The chain has TRBV7-9 and TRBJ1-6; 7 nucleotides agree with TRBD1. This CDR3 is built from 15 residues. CDR1 is SEHNR, CDR2 FQNEAQ, per germline (reference sequence). V trimming: 3 bases; J trimming: 7 bases; junction bases outside the gene matches: 6. The CDR3 DNA is TGTGCCAGCAGCTTTTCCGGGACAGCCAATTCACCCCTCCACTTT. Translating gives CASSFSGTANSPLHF.

This clonotype was detected only a few times. The V call is TRBV29-1, the J call TRBJ2-7, with D possibly matching TRBD1 (6 bases). V lost 8 bases and J 5 bases, leaving 22 bases between the germline ends. This CDR3 is 14 amino acids long. Germline lookup yields CDR1 SQVTM and CDR2 ANQGSEA. The CDR3 region has the DNA TGCAGCCCGTGTCTCAGGGGATCGCCGAACGAGCAGTACTTC. It codes for CSPCLRGSPNEQYF.

The chain uses TRBV27 and TRBJ2-2; tentatively, D is TRBD1 (6 bases). V lost 3 bases and J lost 3, with 17 bases in between. The CDR3 covers 17 residues. Per germline, CDR1 MNHEY and CDR2 SMNVEV (reference sequence). CDR3 in amino acids: CASSFVRGGRDTGELFF. CDR3 DNA sequence: TGTGCCAGCAGTTTTGTCCGAGGGGGTCGGGACACCGGGGAGCTGTTTTTT.

This chain connects TRBV29-1 to TRBJ2-1, with 8 positions matching TRBD1. This CDR3 spans 13 amino acids. Looked up from germline, CDR1 is SQVTM and CDR2 is ANQGSEA. The J segment lost 9 bases and the V segment lost 4 bases, leaving 8 bases of the junction unmatched. CDR3 sequence: CSVGIRGLGEQFF. The CDR3, as DNA: TGCAGCGTTGGAATCAGGGGGCTAGGTGAGCAGTTCTTC.

The V and J genes are TRBV29-1 and TRBJ2-1; 10 bases are shared with TRBD2. CDR3 length: 17 residues. V lost 2 bases to trimming and J lost 7 bases; unmatched junction nucleotides: 14. The germline CDR1 and CDR2 sequences are SQVTM and ANQGSEA. The CDR3 protein is CSVEPSGGAGRVNEQFF. Here the CDR3 DNA reads TGCAGCGTTGAACCCAGCGGGGGGGCTGGTCGTGTAAATGAGCAGTTCTTC.

This clonotype showed up just once. J is TRBJ2-7 and V is TRBV19; 9 bases map to TRBD1. CDR1 and CDR2 from the germline V gene are LNHDA and SQIVND (reference sequence). The CDR3 totals 15 residues. Germline trimming cut 4 bases from V and 6 bases from J; bases unmatched to any gene: 10. The DNA of the CDR3 is TGTGCCAGTAGTACCCGGGACAGGGATTCCAGCGAGCAGTACTTC. Translation: CASSTRDRDSSEQYF.

The CDR3 region is CSAPTGAGTEAFF. CDR3 coding DNA: TGCAGTGCCCCGACAGGGGCGGGTACTGAAGCTTTCTTT. V and J are TRBV20-1 and TRBJ1-1; 8 bases line up with TRBD1. This CDR3 is 13 amino acids long. Looked up from germline, CDR1 is DFQATT and CDR2 is SNEGSKA (reference sequence). V was clipped by 6 bases and J by 5 bases; unmatched bases: 8.

The CDR3 reads CASSIVGHLSSYNEQFF. The CDR3 coding sequence is TGTGCCAGTAGTATAGTGGGGCACCTGAGCTCCTACAATGAGCAGTTCTTC. This sequence joins TRBV19 and TRBJ2-1, with D perhaps matching TRBD1 (5 bases). The germline V gene has CDR1 LNHDA and CDR2 SQIVND (reference sequence). Trimming pared 1 base from V and 0 bases from J, leaving 13 bases between. The CDR3 consists of 17 residues.

V usage is TRBV20-1 and J usage is TRBJ2-7; D is unclear. Between the trimmed V and J ends, which lost 1 base and 0 bases, there was a span of 7 bases. The germline V gene has CDR1 DFQATT and CDR2 SNEGSKA (reference sequence). This CDR3 is built from 13 residues. In DNA, the CDR3 is TGCAGTGCTAGAGGCTTGATCTCCTACGAGCAGTACTTC. The encoded protein is CSARGLISYEQYF.

The V gene is TRBV12-5, the J gene TRBJ2-1, with 7 bases matching TRBD2. Germline V gene sequence: CDR1 LGHNT, CDR2 FRNRAP. The CDR3 loop spans 13 amino acids. Unmatched junction bases numbered 3, after V lost 4 bases and J lost 6 bases. The CDR3 spells CASGSPGGNEQFF. CDR3 DNA sequence: TGTGCTAGTGGTTCTCCGGGGGGCAATGAGCAGTTCTTC.